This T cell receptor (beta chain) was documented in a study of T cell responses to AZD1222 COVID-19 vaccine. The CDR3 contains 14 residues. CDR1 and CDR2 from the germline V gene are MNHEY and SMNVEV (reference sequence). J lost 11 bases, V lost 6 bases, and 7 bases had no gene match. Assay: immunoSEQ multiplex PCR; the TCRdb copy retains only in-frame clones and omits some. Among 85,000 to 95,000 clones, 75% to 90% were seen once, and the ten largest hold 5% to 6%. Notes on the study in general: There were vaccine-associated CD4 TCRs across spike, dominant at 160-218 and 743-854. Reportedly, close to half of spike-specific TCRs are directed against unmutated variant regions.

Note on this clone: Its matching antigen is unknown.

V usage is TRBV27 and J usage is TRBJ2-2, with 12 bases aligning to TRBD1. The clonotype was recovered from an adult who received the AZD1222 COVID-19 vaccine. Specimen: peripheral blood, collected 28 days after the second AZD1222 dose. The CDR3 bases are TGTGCCAGCAGCCCTGGGACAGGGGGCAGCGAGCTGTTTTTT. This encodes CASSPGTGGSELFF.